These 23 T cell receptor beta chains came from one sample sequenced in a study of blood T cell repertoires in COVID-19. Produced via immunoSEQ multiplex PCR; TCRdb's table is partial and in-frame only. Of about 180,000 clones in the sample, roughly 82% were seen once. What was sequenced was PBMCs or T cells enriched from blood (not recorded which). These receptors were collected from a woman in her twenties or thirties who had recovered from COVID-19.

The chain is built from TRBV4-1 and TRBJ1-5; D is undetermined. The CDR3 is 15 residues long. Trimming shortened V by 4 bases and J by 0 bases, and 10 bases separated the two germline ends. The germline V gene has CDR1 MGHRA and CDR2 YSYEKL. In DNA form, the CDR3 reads TGCGCCAGCAGCCTACAGCTATATAGCAATCAGCCCCAGCATTTT. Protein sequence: CASSLQLYSNQPQHF.

The CDR3 bases are TGTGCCAGTAGTATAGTGGGACAGGGTTTTTGGCTGTTTTTT. Its protein product is CASSIVGQGFWLFF. The chain couples TRBV19 to TRBJ1-4; 9 bases align to TRBD1. J lost 14 bases, V lost 1 base, and 8 bases had no gene match. Germline V CDR1 and CDR2: LNHDA, SQIVND (reference sequence). The CDR3 has 14 residues.

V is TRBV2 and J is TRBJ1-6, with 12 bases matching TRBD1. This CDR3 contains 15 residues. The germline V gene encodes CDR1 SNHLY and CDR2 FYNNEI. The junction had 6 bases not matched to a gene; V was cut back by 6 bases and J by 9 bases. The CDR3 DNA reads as TGTGCCAGCAGAGCCGGGACAGGGGGCAGTTCACCCCTCCACTTT. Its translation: CASRAGTGGSSPLHF.

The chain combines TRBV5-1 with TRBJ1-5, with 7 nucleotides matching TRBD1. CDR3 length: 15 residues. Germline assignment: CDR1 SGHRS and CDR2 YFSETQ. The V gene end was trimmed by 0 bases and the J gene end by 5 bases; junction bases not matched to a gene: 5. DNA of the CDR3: TGCGCCAGCAGCTTGGAGGGACAGAATGATCAGCCCCAGCATTTT. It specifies CASSLEGQNDQPQHF. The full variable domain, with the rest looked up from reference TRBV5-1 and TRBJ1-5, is KAGVTQTPRYLIKTRGQQVTLSCSPISGHRSVSWYQQTPGQGLQFLFEYFSETQRNKGNFPGRFSGRQFSNSRSEMNVSTLELGDSALYLCASSLEGQNDQPQHFGDGTRLSIL.

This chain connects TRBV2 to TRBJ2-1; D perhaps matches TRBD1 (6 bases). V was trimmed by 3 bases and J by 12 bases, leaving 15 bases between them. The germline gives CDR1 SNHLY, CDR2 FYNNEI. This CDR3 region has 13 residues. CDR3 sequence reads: CASSDRGLRGQFF. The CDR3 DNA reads TGTGCCAGCAGTGACAGGGGTTTAAGAGGGCAGTTCTTC. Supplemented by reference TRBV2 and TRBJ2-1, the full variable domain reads EPEVTQTPSHQVTQMGQEVILRCVPISNHLYFYWYRQILGQKVEFLVSFYNNEISEKSEIFDDQFSVERPDGSNFTLKIRSTKLEDSAMYFCASSDRGLRGQFFGPGTRLTVL.

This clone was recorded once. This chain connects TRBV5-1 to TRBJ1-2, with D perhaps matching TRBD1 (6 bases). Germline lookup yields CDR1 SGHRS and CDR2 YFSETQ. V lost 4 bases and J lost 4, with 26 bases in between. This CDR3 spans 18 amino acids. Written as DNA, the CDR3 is TGCGCCAGCAGCAGCTCCCCCCCCGGGCAGGGGATTGGCTATGGCTACACCTTC. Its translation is CASSSSPPGQGIGYGYTF.

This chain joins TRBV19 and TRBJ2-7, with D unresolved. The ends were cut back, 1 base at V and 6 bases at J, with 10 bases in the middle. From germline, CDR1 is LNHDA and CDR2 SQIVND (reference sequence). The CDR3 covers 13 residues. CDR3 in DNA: TGTGCCAGTAGTATAGCACAGCTCGGCGAGCAGTACTTC. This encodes CASSIAQLGEQYF.

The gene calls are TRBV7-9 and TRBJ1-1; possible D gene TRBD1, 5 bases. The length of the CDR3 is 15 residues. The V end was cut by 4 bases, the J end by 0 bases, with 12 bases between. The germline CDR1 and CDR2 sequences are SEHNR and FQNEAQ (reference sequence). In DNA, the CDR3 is TGTGCCAGCAGCTCGACGGCAGGGATGAACACTGAAGCTTTCTTT. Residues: CASSSTAGMNTEAFF.

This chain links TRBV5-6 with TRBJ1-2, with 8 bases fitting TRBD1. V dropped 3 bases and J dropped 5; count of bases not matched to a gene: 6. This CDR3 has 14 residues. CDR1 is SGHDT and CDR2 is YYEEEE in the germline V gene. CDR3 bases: TGTGCCAGCAGCTCCCCGGACAGGGATTATGGCTACACCTTC. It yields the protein CASSSPDRDYGYTF.

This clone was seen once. Here the CDR3 reads CASSQVTGPDSFYEQYF. The CDR3 region has the DNA TGTGCCAGCAGCCAAGTAACCGGGCCGGACTCTTTCTACGAGCAGTACTTC. V is TRBV3-1 (or the pseudogene TRBV3-2) and J is TRBJ2-7; the D gene is possibly TRBD2 (5 bases). V was clipped by 1 base and J by 3 bases, with 19 bases between them. Germline V lookup: CDR1 LGHDT, CDR2 YNNKEL (reference sequence). CDR3 size: 17 residues.

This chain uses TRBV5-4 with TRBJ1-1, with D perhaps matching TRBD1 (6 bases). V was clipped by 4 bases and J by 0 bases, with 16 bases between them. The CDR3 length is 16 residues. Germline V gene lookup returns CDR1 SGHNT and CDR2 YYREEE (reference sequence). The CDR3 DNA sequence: TGTGCCAGCAGCCCCCCACAGGGTACCATGAACACTGAAGCTTTCTTT. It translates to CASSPPQGTMNTEAFF.

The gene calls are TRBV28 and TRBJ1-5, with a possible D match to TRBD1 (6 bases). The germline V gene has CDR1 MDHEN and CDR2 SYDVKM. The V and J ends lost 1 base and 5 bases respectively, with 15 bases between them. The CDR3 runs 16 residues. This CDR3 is CASSLFIWAGDQPQHF. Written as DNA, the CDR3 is TGTGCCAGCAGTTTATTTATATGGGCAGGGGATCAGCCCCAGCATTTT.

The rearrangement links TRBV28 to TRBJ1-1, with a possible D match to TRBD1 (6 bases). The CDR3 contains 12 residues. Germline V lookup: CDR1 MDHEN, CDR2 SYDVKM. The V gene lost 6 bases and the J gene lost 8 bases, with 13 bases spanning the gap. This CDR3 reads CASSSGAPEAFF. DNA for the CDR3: TGTGCCAGCAGCTCAGGGGCCCCCGAAGCTTTCTTT.

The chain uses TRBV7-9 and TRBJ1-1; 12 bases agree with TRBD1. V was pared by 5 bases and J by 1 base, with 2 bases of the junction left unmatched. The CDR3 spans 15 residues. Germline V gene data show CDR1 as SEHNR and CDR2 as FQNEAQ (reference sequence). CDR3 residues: CASSEGQGANTEAFF. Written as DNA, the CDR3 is TGTGCCAGCAGCGAGGGACAGGGGGCGAACACTGAAGCTTTCTTT.

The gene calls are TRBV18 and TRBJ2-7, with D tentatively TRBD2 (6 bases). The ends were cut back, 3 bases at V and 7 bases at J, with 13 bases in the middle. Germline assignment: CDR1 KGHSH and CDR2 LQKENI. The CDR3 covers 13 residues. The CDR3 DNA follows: TGTGCCAGCTCACCGGGAGGAGCGACGGAGCAGTACTTC. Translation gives CASSPGGATEQYF.

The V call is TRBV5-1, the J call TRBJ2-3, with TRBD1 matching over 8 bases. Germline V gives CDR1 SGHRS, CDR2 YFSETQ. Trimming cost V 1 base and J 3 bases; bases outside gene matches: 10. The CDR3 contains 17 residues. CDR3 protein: CASSLPTTGVLTDTQYF. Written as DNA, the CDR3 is TGCGCCAGCAGCTTGCCAACGACAGGGGTTCTAACAGATACGCAGTATTTT.

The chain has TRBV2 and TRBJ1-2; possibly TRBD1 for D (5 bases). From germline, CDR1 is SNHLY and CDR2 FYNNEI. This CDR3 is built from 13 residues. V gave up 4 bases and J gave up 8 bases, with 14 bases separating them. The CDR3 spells CASSVGRVRGYTF. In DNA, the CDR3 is TGTGCCAGCAGTGTCGGCAGGGTGCGGGGCTACACCTTC.

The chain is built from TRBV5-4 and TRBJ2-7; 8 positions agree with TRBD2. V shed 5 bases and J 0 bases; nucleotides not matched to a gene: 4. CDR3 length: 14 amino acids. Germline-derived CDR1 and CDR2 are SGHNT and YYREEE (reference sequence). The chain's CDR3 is CASRAGTSSYEQYF. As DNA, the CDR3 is TGTGCCAGCAGGGCCGGGACTAGCTCCTACGAGCAGTACTTC.

CDR3 sequence (DNA): TGCGCCAGCAGCGCCAGGGGACTAGCGATGTTTATGAAGCAGTACTTC. Translating it yields CASSARGLAMFMKQYF. V usage is TRBV5-1 and J usage is TRBJ2-7; 10 bases fit TRBD2. The CDR3 contains 16 residues. The trim removed 4 bases at V and 8 bases at J, leaving 15 bases unmatched. Germline values: CDR1 SGHRS, CDR2 YFSETQ.

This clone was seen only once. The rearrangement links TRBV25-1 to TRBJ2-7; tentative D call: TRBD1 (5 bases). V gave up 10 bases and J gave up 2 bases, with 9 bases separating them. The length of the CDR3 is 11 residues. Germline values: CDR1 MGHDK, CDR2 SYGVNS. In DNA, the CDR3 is TGTGCCACCGACAGTACCTACGAGCAGTACTTC. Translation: CATDSTYEQYF.

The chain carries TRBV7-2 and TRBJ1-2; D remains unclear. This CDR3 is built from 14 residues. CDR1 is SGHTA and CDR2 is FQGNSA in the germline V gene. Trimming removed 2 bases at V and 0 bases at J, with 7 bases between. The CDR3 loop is CASSLNQANYGYTF. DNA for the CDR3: TGTGCCAGCAGCTTAAATCAGGCTAACTATGGCTACACCTTC. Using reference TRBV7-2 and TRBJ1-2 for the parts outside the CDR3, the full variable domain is GAGVSQSPSNKVTEKGKDVELRCDPISGHTALYWYRQSLGQGLEFLIYFQGNSAPDKSGLPSDRFSAERTGGSVSTLTIQRTQQEDSAVYLCASSLNQANYGYTFGSGTRLTVV.

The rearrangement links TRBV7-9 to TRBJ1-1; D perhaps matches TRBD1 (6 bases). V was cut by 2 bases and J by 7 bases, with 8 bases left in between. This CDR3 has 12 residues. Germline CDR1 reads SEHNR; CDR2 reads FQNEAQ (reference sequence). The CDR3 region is CASSLTGNEAFF. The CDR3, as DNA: TGTGCCAGCAGCTTAACAGGGAATGAAGCTTTCTTT.

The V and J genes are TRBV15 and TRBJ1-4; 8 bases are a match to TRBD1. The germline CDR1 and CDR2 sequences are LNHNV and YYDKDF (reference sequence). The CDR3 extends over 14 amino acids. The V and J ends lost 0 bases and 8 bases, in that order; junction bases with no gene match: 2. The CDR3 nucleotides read TGTGCCACCAGCAGAGACAGGGGGCAGGAAAAACTGTTTTTT. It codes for CATSRDRGQEKLFF.